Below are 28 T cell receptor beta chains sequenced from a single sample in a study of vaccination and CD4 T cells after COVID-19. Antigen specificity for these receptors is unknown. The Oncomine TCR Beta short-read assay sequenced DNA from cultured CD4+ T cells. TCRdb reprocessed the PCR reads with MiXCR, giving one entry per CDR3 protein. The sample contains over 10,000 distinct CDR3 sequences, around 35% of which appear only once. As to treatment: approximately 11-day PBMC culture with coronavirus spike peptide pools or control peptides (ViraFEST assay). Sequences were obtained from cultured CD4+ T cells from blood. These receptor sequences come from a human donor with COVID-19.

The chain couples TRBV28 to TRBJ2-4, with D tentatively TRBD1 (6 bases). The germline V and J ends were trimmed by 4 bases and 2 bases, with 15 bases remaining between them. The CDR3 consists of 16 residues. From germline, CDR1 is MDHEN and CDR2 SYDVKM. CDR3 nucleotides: TGTGCCAGCAGTTCGACAGGCCTGGGGACCAAAAACATTCAGTACTTC. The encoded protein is CASSSTGLGTKNIQYF.

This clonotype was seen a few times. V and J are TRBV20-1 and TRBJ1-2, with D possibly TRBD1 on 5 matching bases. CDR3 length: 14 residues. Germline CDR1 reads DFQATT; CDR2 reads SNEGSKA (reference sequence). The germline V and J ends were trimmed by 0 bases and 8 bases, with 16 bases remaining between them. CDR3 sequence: CSAREGTALWGYTF. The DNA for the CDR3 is TGCAGTGCTAGAGAAGGGACGGCCCTGTGGGGCTACACCTTC.

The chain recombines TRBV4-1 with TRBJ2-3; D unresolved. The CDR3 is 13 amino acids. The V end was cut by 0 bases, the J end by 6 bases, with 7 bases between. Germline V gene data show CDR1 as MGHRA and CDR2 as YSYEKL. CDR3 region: CASSQDLPDTQYF. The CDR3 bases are TGCGCCAGCAGCCAAGATCTACCGGATACGCAGTATTTT.

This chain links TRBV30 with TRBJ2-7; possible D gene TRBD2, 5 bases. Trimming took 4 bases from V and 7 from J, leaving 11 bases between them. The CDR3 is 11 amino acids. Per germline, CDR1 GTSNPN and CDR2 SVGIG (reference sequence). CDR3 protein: CAWITGVEQYF. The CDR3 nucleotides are TGTGCCTGGATCACCGGGGTGGAGCAGTACTTC.

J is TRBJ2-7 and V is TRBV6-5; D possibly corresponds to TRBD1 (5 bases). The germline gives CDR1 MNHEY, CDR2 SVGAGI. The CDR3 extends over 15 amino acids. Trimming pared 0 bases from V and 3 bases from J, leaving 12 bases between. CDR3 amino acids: CASSYSGQGGYEQYF. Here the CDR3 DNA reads TGTGCCAGCAGTTACTCTGGCCAGGGTGGCTACGAGCAGTACTTC.

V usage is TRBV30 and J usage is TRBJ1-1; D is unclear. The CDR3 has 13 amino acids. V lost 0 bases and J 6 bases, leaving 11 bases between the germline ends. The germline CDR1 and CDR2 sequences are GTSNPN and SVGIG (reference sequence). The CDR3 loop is CAWSVQPGSEAFF. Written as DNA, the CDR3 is TGTGCCTGGAGTGTACAACCGGGGTCTGAAGCTTTCTTT.

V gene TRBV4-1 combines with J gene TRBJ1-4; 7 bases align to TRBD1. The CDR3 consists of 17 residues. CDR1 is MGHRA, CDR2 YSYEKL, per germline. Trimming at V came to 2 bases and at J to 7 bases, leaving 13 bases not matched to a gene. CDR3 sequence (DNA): TGCGCCAGCAGCCAACAATCTACAGGGGTCTGGGGTGAAAAACTGTTTTTT. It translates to CASSQQSTGVWGEKLFF.

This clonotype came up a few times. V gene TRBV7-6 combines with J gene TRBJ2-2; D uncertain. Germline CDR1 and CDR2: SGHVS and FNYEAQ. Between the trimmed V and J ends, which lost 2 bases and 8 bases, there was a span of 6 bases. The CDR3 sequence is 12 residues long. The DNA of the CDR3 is TGTGCCAGCAGCTTAAGGGTGGGGGAGCTGTTTTTT. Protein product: CASSLRVGELFF.

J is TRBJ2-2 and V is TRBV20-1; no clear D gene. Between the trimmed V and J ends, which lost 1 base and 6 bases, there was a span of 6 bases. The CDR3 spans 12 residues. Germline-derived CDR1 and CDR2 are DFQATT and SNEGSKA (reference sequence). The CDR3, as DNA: TGCAGTGCTAGAGTCCCCCCCGGGGAGCTGTTTTTT. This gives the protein CSARVPPGELFF.

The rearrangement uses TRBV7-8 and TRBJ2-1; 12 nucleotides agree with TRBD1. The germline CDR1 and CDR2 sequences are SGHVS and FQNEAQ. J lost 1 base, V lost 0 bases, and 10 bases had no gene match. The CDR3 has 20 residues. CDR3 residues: CASSLAPGQGARTSYNEQFF. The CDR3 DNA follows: TGTGCCAGCAGCTTAGCCCCGGGACAGGGGGCTCGGACGTCCTACAATGAGCAGTTCTTC.

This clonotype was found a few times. The CDR3, as DNA: TGTGCCAGCAGCTTAGAAGTCAGGGGCGGCTATGGCTACACCTTC. Translating it yields CASSLEVRGGYGYTF. The V gene is TRBV7-2, the J gene TRBJ1-2; a weak D match, TRBD1 (6 bases). The germline V gene encodes CDR1 SGHTA and CDR2 FQGNSA. The CDR3 extends over 15 amino acids. Trimming cost V 1 base and J 4 bases, with 13 bases left between them.

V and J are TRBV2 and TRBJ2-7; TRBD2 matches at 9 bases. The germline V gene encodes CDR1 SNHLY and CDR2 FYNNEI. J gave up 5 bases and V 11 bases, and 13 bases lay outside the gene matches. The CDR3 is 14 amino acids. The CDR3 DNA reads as TGTGCCGGTGGCGCTAGCGGGGTCGGGAACGAGCAGTACTTC. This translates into CAGGASGVGNEQYF.

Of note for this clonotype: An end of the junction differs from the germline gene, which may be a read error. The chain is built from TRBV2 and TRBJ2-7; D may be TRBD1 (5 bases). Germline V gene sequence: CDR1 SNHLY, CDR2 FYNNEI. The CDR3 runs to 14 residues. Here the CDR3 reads CASSEVAGYAELYF. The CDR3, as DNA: TGTGCCAGCAGTGAAGTGGCAGGGTATGCCGAGCTGTACTTC.

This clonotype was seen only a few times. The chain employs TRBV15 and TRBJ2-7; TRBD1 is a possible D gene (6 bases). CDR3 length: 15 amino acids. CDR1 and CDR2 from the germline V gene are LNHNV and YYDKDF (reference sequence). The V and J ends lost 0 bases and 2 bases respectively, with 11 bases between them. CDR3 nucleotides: TGTGCCACCAGCAGAGAGCTTGGACAGACCTACGAGCAGTACTTC. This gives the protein CATSRELGQTYEQYF. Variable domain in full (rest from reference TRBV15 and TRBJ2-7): DAMVIQNPRYQVTQFGKPVTLSCSQTLNHNVMYWYQQKSSQAPKLLFHYYDKDFNNEADTPDNFQSRRPNTSFCFLDIRSPGLGDTAMYLCATSRELGQTYEQYFGPGTRLTVT.

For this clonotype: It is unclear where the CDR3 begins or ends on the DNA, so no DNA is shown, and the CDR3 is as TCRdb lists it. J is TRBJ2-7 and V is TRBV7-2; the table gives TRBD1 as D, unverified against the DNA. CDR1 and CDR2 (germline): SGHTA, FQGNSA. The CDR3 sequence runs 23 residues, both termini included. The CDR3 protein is CASTNQTSMYLCATRTGTYEQYF.

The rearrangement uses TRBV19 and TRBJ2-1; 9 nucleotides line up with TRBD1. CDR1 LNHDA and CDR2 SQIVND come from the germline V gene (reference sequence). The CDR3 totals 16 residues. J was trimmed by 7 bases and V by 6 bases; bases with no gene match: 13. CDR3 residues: CASREPGQGRGNEQFF. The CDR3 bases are TGTGCCAGTAGGGAGCCGGGACAGGGTAGGGGGAATGAGCAGTTCTTC.

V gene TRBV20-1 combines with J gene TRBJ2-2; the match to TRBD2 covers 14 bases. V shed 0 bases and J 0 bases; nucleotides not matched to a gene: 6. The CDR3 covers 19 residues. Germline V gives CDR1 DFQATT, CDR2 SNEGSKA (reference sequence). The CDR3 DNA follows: TGCAGTGCTAGAGAGTATGGGACTAGCGGGGGTCCGAACACCGGGGAGCTGTTTTTT. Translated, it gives CSAREYGTSGGPNTGELFF.

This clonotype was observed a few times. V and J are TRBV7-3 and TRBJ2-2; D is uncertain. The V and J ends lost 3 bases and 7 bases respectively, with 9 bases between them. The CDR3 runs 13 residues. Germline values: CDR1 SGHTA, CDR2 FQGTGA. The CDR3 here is CASSLGYDGELFF. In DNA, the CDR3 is TGTGCCAGCAGCTTGGGCTACGACGGGGAGCTGTTTTTT. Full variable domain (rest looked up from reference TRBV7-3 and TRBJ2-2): GAGVSQTPSNKVTEKGKYVELRCDPISGHTALYWYRQSLGQGPEFLIYFQGTGAADDSGLPNDRFFAVRPEGSVSTLKIQRTERGDSAVYLCASSLGYDGELFFGEGSRLTVL.

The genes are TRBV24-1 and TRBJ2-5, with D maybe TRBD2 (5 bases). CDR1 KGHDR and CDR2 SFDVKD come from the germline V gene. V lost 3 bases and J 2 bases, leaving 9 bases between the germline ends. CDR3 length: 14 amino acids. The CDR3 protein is CATSDPGMQETQYF. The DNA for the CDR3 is TGTGCCACCAGTGATCCCGGGATGCAAGAGACCCAGTACTTC.

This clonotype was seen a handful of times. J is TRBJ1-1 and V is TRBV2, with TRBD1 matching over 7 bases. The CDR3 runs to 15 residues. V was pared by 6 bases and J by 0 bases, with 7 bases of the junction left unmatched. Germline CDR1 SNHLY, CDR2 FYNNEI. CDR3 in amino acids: CASRGYGTVNTEAFF. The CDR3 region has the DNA TGTGCCAGCAGAGGATACGGGACAGTGAACACTGAAGCTTTCTTT.

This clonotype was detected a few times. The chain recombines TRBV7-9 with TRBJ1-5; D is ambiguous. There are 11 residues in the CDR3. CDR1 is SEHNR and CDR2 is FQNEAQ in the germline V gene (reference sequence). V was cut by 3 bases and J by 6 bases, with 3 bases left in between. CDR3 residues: CASSFGQPQHF. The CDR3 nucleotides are TGTGCCAGCAGCTTTGGTCAGCCCCAGCATTTT.

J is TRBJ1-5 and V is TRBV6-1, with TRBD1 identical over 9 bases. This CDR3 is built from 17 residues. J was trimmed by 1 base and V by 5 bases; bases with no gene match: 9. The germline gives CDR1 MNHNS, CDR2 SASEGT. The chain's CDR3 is CASSPYGGQGSNQPQHF. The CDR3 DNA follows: TGTGCCAGCAGTCCCTACGGGGGACAGGGAAGCAATCAGCCCCAGCATTTT.

CDR3 coding DNA: TGTGCCAGCAGCTTGTGGAGGACGCAGACCTACAATGAGCAGTTCTTC. The encoded protein is CASSLWRTQTYNEQFF. This chain links TRBV5-8 with TRBJ2-1, with D perhaps TRBD2 (5 bases). This CDR3 is 16 amino acids long. The V and J ends lost 1 base and 2 bases respectively, with 13 bases between them. The germline V gene has CDR1 SGHTS and CDR2 YDEGEE.

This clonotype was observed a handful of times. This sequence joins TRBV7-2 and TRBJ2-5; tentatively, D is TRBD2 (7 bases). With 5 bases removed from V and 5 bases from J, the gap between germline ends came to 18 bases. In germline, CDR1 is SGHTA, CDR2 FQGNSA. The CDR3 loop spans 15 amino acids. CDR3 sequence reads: CASSLRWGGGETQYF. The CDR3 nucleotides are TGTGCCAGCAGCCTAAGGTGGGGGGGCGGGGAGACCCAGTACTTC.

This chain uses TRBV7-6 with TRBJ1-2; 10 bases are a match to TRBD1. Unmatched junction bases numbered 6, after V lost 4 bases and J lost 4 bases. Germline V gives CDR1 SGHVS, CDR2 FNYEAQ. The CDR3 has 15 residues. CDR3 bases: TGTGCCAGCAGCTCTCCCGACAGGGGGCTCTATGGCTACACCTTC. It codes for CASSSPDRGLYGYTF.

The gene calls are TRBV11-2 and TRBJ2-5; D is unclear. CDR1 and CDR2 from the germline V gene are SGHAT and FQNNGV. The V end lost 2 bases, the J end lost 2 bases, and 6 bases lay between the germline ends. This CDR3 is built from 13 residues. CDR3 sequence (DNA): TGTGCCAGCAGCTTAACATATCAAGAGACCCAGTACTTC. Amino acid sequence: CASSLTYQETQYF.

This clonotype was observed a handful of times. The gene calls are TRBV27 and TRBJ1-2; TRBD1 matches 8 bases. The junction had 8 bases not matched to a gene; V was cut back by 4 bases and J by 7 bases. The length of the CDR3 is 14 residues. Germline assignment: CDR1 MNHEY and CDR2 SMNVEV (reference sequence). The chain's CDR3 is CASSYQGAPRGYTF. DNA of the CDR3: TGTGCCAGCAGTTACCAGGGGGCGCCCCGTGGCTACACCTTC.

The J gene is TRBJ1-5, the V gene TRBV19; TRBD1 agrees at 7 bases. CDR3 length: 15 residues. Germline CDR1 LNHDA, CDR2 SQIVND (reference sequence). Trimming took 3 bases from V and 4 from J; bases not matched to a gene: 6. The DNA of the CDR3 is TGTGCCAGTAGTATGAGGAGGGGGCAGAATCAGCCCCAGCATTTT. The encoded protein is CASSMRRGQNQPQHF.